These 30 T cell receptor beta chains were all obtained from the same sample, sequenced in a study of naive and memory T cell subsets. These receptors are not linked to any known antigen. An equimolar mix of two oligonucleotides served as the beta constant-region primer for TRBC1 and TRBC2. The ligated cDNA underwent four PCR rounds using SP2 and nested alpha and beta constant-region primers. TCRdb called the UMI-ligation and nested PCR reads again in MiXCR, with one record for every CDR3 protein. Among 120,000 to 150,000 distinct CDR3 sequences, roughly 20% were seen once, and the ten largest hold 0.09% to 0.13%. Study conclusions and caveats: Naive repertoires, especially CD8, held a few larger clonotypes, possibly memory cells re-expressing CD45RA.

Sequencing used naive CD4+ T cells from blood. The receptors were gathered from a human donor in good health.

This clonotype came up a few times. Sequence at one end of the junction differs from germline and may be a read error. This chain uses TRBV2 with TRBJ1-1; D might be TRBD1 (5 bases). Per germline, CDR1 SNHLY and CDR2 FYNNEI. This CDR3 comprises 15 residues. CDR3 loop: CASSEDPGTSLKAFF. CDR3 coding DNA: TGTGCCAGCAGCGAAGACCCGGGGACCTCGCTTAAAGCTTTCTTT.

This clonotype was counted between two and nine times. The V gene is TRBV7-2, the J gene TRBJ2-3; D unresolved. V lost 5 bases, J lost 3 bases, and 9 bases lay in between. This CDR3 spans 13 amino acids. CDR1 SGHTA and CDR2 FQGNSA come from the germline V gene. The chain's CDR3 is CASSARITDTQYF. The CDR3 DNA reads as TGTGCCAGCAGCGCCCGGATAACAGATACGCAGTATTTT.

This clonotype occurred a few times. J is TRBJ1-5 and V is TRBV24-1; TRBD1 is a possible D gene (5 bases). V lost 7 bases to trimming and J lost 3 bases, with 9 bases between them. The CDR3 is made up of 13 amino acids. Germline CDR1 is KGHDR and CDR2 is SFDVKD. For the CDR3, the DNA is TGTGCCACCAGGGCAGGACACAATCAGCCCCAGCATTTT. Translating it yields CATRAGHNQPQHF.

Of note for this clonotype: With a much larger clone just one base away, this may be a read error. J is TRBJ2-1 and V is TRBV29-1, with D maybe TRBD2 (5 bases). CDR3 length equals 14 residues. CDR1 and CDR2 from the germline V gene are SQVTM and ANQGSEA. The V gene lost 3 bases and the J gene lost 4 bases, with 13 bases spanning the gap. The CDR3 spells CSVDGERTYNEQFF. For the CDR3, the DNA is TGCAGCGTTGATGGGGAGAGGACGTACAATGAGCAGTTCTTC.

This clonotype turned up a few times. The V gene is TRBV29-1, the J gene TRBJ2-7; no definite D call. There are 13 residues in the CDR3. In germline, CDR1 is SQVTM, CDR2 ANQGSEA. V shed 4 bases and J shed 5 bases, with 15 bases lying between them. CDR3 protein: CSVGGRVFNEQYF. DNA of the CDR3: TGCAGCGTTGGAGGTCGTGTTTTTAACGAGCAGTACTTC.

The sample holds many counts of this clonotype. The genes are TRBV29-1 and TRBJ1-2; D is undetermined. The germline CDR1 and CDR2 sequences are SQVTM and ANQGSEA. The CDR3 contains 12 residues. V gave up 1 base and J gave up 4 bases, with 7 bases separating them. For the CDR3, the DNA is TGCAGCGTTGAAGGGACCCCCTATGGCTACACCTTC. This sequence encodes CSVEGTPYGYTF.

CDR3: CASSRRLAGGYRNEQYF. The CDR3 nucleotides are TGTGCCAGCAGCCGAAGATTAGCGGGAGGGTACAGGAACGAGCAGTACTTC. The chain couples TRBV3-1 to TRBJ2-7; TRBD2 matches at 11 bases. The CDR3 totals 17 residues. The junction had 13 bases not matched to a gene; V was cut back by 4 bases and J by 5 bases. CDR1 is LGHDT and CDR2 is YNNKEL in the germline V gene (reference sequence).

The chain joins TRBV4-1 to TRBJ2-7; TRBD1 matches at 9 bases. Germline loops: CDR1 MGHRA, CDR2 YSYEKL. V lost 4 bases, J lost 1 base, and 5 bases stayed unmatched. The CDR3 runs 15 residues. This CDR3 is CASSPSTGGSYEQYF. Here the CDR3 DNA reads TGCGCCAGCAGCCCTTCGACAGGGGGTTCCTACGAGCAGTACTTC.

This clonotype was detected ten times or more. V is TRBV12-3 or TRBV12-4 and J is TRBJ2-6, with D perhaps TRBD1 or TRBD2 (5 bases each). The CDR3 is 18 amino acids. The germline V and J ends were trimmed by 3 bases and 0 bases, with 15 bases remaining between them. CDR3 loop: CASSFPSGTHSGANVLTF. CDR3 in DNA: TGTGCCAGCAGTTTTCCGTCAGGGACCCACTCTGGGGCCAACGTCCTGACTTTC.

The rearrangement uses TRBV28 and TRBJ2-7, with 9 bases aligning to TRBD1. Trimming removed 10 bases from V and 7 bases from J; junction bases left unmatched: 11. In germline, CDR1 is MDHEN, CDR2 SYDVKM. The CDR3 has 13 residues. This CDR3 is CATQQGARGEQYF. CDR3 sequence (DNA): TGTGCCACCCAACAGGGGGCAAGAGGAGAGCAGTACTTC.

The V call is TRBV20-1, the J call TRBJ2-5, with D possibly matching TRBD1 (6 bases). V was shortened by 4 bases and J by 1 base, with 25 bases between the two germline ends. The CDR3 sequence is 18 residues long. The germline gives CDR1 DFQATT, CDR2 SNEGSKA (reference sequence). The CDR3 DNA is TGCAGTGCTACTATCTGGGGACGGACAGCTGCTATCCAAGAGACCCAGTACTTC. Amino acid sequence: CSATIWGRTAAIQETQYF.

In its sample, this clonotype was seen a few times. J is TRBJ2-4 and V is TRBV20-1; D is perhaps TRBD2 (6 bases). CDR1 and CDR2 from the germline V gene are DFQATT and SNEGSKA (reference sequence). The CDR3 loop spans 14 amino acids. V was clipped by 4 bases and J by 9 bases, with 19 bases between them. CDR3 DNA: TGCAGTGCTACTAGACGGGAGTCGACCTTCATTCAGTACTTC. As protein: CSATRRESTFIQYF.

The sample holds many counts of this clonotype. This rearrangement joins TRBV7-9 to TRBJ2-1, with TRBD2 matching over 14 bases. The junction had 14 bases not matched to a gene; V was cut back by 4 bases and J by 15 bases. This CDR3 is 16 amino acids long. CDR1 and CDR2 from the germline V gene are SEHNR and FQNEAQ (reference sequence). The CDR3 DNA follows: TGTGCCAGCAGCTCCCAAATTGGGACTAGCGGGAGTGTTGTGTTCTTC. Protein: CASSSQIGTSGSVVFF.

The chain employs TRBV5-1 and TRBJ2-7; D is possibly TRBD1 (6 bases). V was shortened by 0 bases and J by 1 base, with 11 bases between the two germline ends. The CDR3 is 15 amino acids. Per the germline V gene, CDR1 is SGHRS and CDR2 is YFSETQ. The CDR3 DNA follows: TGCGCCAGCAGCTTGGCTTCTGGACAGTCCTACGAGCAGTACTTC. Amino acid sequence: CASSLASGQSYEQYF.

V gene TRBV6-2 or TRBV6-3 combines with J gene TRBJ2-7; 9 positions match TRBD2. The junction had 6 bases not matched to a gene; V was cut back by 6 bases and J by 3 bases. Germline V gene sequence: CDR1 MNHEY, CDR2 SVGEGT. This CDR3 has 14 residues. The CDR3 is CASRLTSGVYEQYF. CDR3 in DNA: TGTGCCAGCAGGTTGACTAGCGGTGTCTACGAGCAGTACTTC.

This clonotype was seen at least ten times. The V gene is TRBV29-1, the J gene TRBJ2-7; D not resolved. This CDR3 has 12 amino acids. V was cut by 4 bases and J by 4 bases, with 11 bases left in between. The V gene's germline CDR1 is SQVTM and CDR2 ANQGSEA. The CDR3, as DNA: TGCAGCGTTGTATCAGGTCCGTACGAGCAGTACTTC. Protein product: CSVVSGPYEQYF.

This clonotype has at least ten counts. V gene TRBV29-1 combines with J gene TRBJ2-5; tentative D call: TRBD2 (5 bases). Looked up from germline, CDR1 is SQVTM and CDR2 is ANQGSEA. There are 12 residues in the CDR3. V was cut by 5 bases and J by 0 bases, with 7 bases left in between. CDR3 loop: CSVRRYQETQYF. As DNA, the CDR3 is TGCAGCGTTCGGAGGTACCAAGAGACCCAGTACTTC.

This clonotype was picked up a small number of times. V usage is TRBV6-5 and J usage is TRBJ1-5, with D possibly matching TRBD1 (6 bases). The ends were cut back, 6 bases at V and 0 bases at J, with 12 bases in the middle. This CDR3 contains 15 residues. The germline gives CDR1 MNHEY, CDR2 SVGAGI. This CDR3 reads CASRRTANSNQPQHF. CDR3 sequence (DNA): TGTGCCAGCAGACGGACAGCGAATAGCAATCAGCCCCAGCATTTT.

This clonotype was counted many times. The chain employs TRBV20-1 and TRBJ2-1; 9 bases are a match to TRBD2. Per germline, CDR1 DFQATT and CDR2 SNEGSKA (reference sequence). The junction had 10 bases not matched to a gene; V was cut back by 1 base and J by 6 bases. The CDR3 has 16 amino acids. CDR3 in amino acids: CSARGSGRVNFNEQFF. CDR3 DNA sequence: TGCAGTGCTAGAGGTAGCGGGAGAGTAAACTTCAATGAGCAGTTCTTC.

The table lists this clonotype with many counts. The genes are TRBV12-3 or TRBV12-4 and TRBJ2-5; 7 bases agree with TRBD2. This CDR3 region has 16 residues. The ends lost 5 bases at V and 2 bases at J; junction bases unmatched: 11. The CDR3, as DNA: TGTGCCAGCAGTCGACGGGCTAGCGGAGTTCAAGAGACCCAGTACTTC. It translates to CASSRRASGVQETQYF.

The chain has TRBV7-2 and TRBJ2-7, with 14 positions matching TRBD2. This CDR3 contains 16 residues. Trimming at V came to 5 bases and at J to 8 bases, leaving 11 bases not matched to a gene. Germline lookup yields CDR1 SGHTA and CDR2 FQGNSA. The CDR3 nucleotides read TGTGCCAGCAGCCCCCAGCGGGGACTAGCGGGAGAGCAGCAGTACTTC. It specifies CASSPQRGLAGEQQYF.

The CDR3 loop is CASSLEKGNYEQYF. In DNA, the CDR3 is TGTGCCAGCAGCTTAGAGAAGGGGAACTACGAGCAGTACTTC. The J gene is TRBJ2-7, the V gene TRBV7-2; the D gene is possibly TRBD1 (5 bases). This CDR3 has 14 residues. Germline V gene data show CDR1 as SGHTA and CDR2 as FQGNSA. Trimming left V 1 base short and J 3 bases short, with 10 bases between.

The rearrangement joins TRBV28 to TRBJ1-2, with D maybe TRBD1 (6 bases). V dropped 3 bases and J dropped 0 bases, with 11 bases sitting between them. CDR1 and CDR2 from the germline V gene are MDHEN and SYDVKM. The CDR3 is made up of 15 amino acids. The CDR3 DNA reads TGTGCCAGCAGTTTCGGACAGCCTACTAACTATGGCTACACCTTC. This encodes CASSFGQPTNYGYTF.

This clonotype occurred a few times. The chain joins TRBV29-1 to TRBJ2-6, with D possibly called TRBD1 or TRBD2 (5 bases each). This CDR3 spans 14 amino acids. The V gene's germline CDR1 is SQVTM and CDR2 ANQGSEA. The ends were cut back, 4 bases at V and 4 bases at J, with 11 bases in the middle. The chain's CDR3 is CSVVEGLGANVLTF. The CDR3 DNA reads TGCAGCGTTGTTGAGGGGCTCGGGGCCAACGTCCTGACTTTC.

The rearrangement joins TRBV6-5 to TRBJ2-7, with 11 bases matching TRBD1. Germline loops: CDR1 MNHEY, CDR2 SVGAGI. The J segment lost 7 bases and the V segment lost 2 bases, leaving 4 bases of the junction unmatched. The CDR3 is made up of 14 amino acids. CDR3 nucleotide sequence: TGTGCCAGCAGTTACCTGGACAGGGGGCATGAGCAGTACTTC. Its protein product is CASSYLDRGHEQYF.

V gene TRBV6-6 combines with J gene TRBJ2-5; maybe TRBD2 (5 bases). V was pared by 2 bases and J by 13 bases, with 14 bases between. CDR1 and CDR2 (germline): MNHNY, SVGAGI (reference sequence). This CDR3 contains 12 residues. CDR3 DNA sequence: TGTGCCAGCAGTTACCAGAGGAGCGGAGTGTACTTC. Its translation: CASSYQRSGVYF.

The V call is TRBV5-6, the J call TRBJ2-5, with D perhaps TRBD2 (6 bases). The V and J ends lost 4 bases and 5 bases respectively, with 21 bases between them. CDR1 SGHDT and CDR2 YYEEEE come from the germline V gene. The CDR3 consists of 16 residues. CDR3 nucleotide sequence: TGTGCCAGCAGCCCGGGTTATTCGAGGAGGGTCGAGACCCAGTACTTC. Protein sequence: CASSPGYSRRVETQYF.

CDR3 nucleotide sequence: TGTGCCGGCCTATGGGGGACGGGCAATCAGCCCCAGCATTTT. This codes for CAGLWGTGNQPQHF. The V call is TRBV6-1, the J call TRBJ1-5; maybe TRBD1 (5 bases). Germline lookup yields CDR1 MNHNS and CDR2 SASEGT. Trimming removed 11 bases from V and 2 bases from J, with 16 bases in between. The CDR3 totals 14 residues.

The CDR3 DNA follows: TGTGCCAGCAGCGAACTAGCGGGTGTGGGTGATGAGCAGTTCTTC. Amino acid sequence: CASSELAGVGDEQFF. The chain carries TRBV9 and TRBJ2-1; TRBD2 matches at 9 bases. Germline V CDR1 and CDR2: SGDLS, YYNGEE. V lost 3 bases and J lost 8; bases outside the gene matches: 9. The CDR3 is made up of 15 amino acids.

This chain connects TRBV30 to TRBJ2-1, with D perhaps TRBD2 (6 bases). The CDR3 has 15 amino acids. V was clipped by 4 bases and J by 2 bases, with 15 bases between them. The germline V gene encodes CDR1 GTSNPN and CDR2 SVGIG (reference sequence). CDR3 loop: CAWKDQAGTYNEQFF. CDR3 bases: TGTGCCTGGAAGGATCAAGCGGGTACCTACAATGAGCAGTTCTTC. Drawing the rest from reference TRBV30 and TRBJ2-1, the complete variable domain is SQTIHQWPATLVQPVGSPLSLECTVEGTSNPNLYWYRQAAGRGLQLLFYSVGIGQISSEVPQNLSASRPQDRQFILSSKKLLLSDSGFYLCAWKDQAGTYNEQFFGPGTRLTVL.